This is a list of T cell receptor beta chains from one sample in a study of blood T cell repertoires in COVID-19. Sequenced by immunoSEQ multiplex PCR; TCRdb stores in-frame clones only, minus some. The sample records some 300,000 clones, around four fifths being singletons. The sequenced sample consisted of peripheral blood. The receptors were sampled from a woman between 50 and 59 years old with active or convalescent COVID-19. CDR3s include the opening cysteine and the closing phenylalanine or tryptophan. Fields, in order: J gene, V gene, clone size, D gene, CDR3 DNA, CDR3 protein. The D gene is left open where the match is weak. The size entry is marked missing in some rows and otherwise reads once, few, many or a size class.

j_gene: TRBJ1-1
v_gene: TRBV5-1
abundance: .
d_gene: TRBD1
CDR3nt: TGCGCCAGCAGTCGACAGGGGGACACTGAAGCTTTCTTT
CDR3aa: CASSRQGDTEAFF

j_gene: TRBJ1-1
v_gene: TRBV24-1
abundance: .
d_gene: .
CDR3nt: TGTGCCACCAGGGTTGCGGGAAACACTGAAGCTTTCTTT
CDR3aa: CATRVAGNTEAFF

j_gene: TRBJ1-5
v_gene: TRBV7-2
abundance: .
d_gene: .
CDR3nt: TGTGCCAGCAGCTTACGGGGGGAATATCAGCCCCAGCATTTT
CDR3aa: CASSLRGEYQPQHF

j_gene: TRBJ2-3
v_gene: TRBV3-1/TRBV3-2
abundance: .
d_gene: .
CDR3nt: TGTGCCAGCCAAGAGACTAGTGCTAGCACAGATACGCAGTATTTT
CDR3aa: CASQETSASTDTQYF

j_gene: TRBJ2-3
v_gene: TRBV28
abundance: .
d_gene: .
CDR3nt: TGTGCCAGCAGTGATTTCCGAGGAGTGCAGTATTTT
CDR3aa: CASSDFRGVQYF

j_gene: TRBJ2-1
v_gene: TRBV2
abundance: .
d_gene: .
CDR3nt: TGTGCCAGCAGTGATAGAACTTCCGACAATGAGCAGTTCTTC
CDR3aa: CASSDRTSDNEQFF

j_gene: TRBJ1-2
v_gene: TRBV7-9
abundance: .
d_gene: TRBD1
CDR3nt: TGTGCCAGCAGTTTTGGGACAGCCACTTATGGCTACACCTTC
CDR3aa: CASSFGTATYGYTF

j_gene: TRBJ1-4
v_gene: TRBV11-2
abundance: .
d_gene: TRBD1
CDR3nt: TGTGCCAGCAGCCGACAGGGGGCAACAACTAATGAAAAACTGTTTTTT
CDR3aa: CASSRQGATTNEKLFF

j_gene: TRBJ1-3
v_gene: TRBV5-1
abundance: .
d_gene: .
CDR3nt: TGCGCCAGCAGTTCGGAGAGCTCTGGAAACACCATATATTTT
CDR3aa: CASSSESSGNTIYF

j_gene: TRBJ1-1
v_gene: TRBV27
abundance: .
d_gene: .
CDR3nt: TGTGCCAGCAGTCGGGGGGGTGAAGCTTTCTTT
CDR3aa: CASSRGGEAFF

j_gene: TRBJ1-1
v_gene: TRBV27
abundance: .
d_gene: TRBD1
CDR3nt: TGTGCCAGCACTCTGAACAGGGGCGTTACTGAAGCTTTCTTT
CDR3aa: CASTLNRGVTEAFF

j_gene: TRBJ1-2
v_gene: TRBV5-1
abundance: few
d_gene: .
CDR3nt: TGCGCCAGCAGCCCGGGTTGGGGGGATAAAGGCTATGGCTACACCTTC
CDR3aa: CASSPGWGDKGYGYTF

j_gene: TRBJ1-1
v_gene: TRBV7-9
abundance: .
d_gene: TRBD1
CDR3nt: TGTGCCAGCAGCTCCGCCCTCGGACAGGGTGAAGCTTTCTTT
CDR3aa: CASSSALGQGEAFF

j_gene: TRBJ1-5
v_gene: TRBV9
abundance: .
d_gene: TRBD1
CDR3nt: TGTGCCAGCAGCGCAGGGGGCGGTGACAATCAGCCCCAGCATTTT
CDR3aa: CASSAGGGDNQPQHF

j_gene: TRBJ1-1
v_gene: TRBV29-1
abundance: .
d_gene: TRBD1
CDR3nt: TGCAGCGCCACACAGGGGGGCACTGAAGCTTTCTTT
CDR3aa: CSATQGGTEAFF

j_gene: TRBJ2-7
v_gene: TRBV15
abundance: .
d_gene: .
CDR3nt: TGTACCACCAGCAGAGAAATAGCGGCGTACGAGCAGTACTTC
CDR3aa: CTTSREIAAYEQYF

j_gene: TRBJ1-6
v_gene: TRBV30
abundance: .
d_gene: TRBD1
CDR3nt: TGTGCCTGGAGTAGGGGACAGGTTGATTCACCCCTCCACTTT
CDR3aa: CAWSRGQVDSPLHF

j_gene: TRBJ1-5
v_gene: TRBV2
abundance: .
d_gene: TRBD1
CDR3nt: TGTGCCAGCCTCGACAGGGAAGATAAGCCCCAGCATTTT
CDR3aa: CASLDREDKPQHF

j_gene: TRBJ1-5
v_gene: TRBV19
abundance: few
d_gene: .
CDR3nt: TGTGCCAGTTCCCCCTGGGGAGGCAATCAGCCCCAGCATTTT
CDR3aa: CASSPWGGNQPQHF

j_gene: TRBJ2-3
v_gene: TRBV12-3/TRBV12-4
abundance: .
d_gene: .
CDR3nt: TGTGCCAGCAGTTTAGGCAGTACAGATACGCAGTATTTT
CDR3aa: CASSLGSTDTQYF

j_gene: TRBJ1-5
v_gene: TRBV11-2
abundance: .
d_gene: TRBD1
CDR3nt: TGTGCCAGCAGCCTTGGGACAGGGCTGGGCAATCAGCCCCAGCATTTT
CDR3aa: CASSLGTGLGNQPQHF

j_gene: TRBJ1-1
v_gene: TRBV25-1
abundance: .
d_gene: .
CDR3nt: TGTGCCAGCAGTGAATACAGGGAGAACACTGAAGCTTTCTTT
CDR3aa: CASSEYRENTEAFF